Below are 9 T cell receptor beta chains sequenced from a single sample in a study of response to subunit inactivated influenza vaccine. TCRdb re-analysed the RT-PCR reads in MiXCR, keeping a single row per CDR3 protein. The table shows some 800,000 distinct CDR3 sequences, with approximately 21% occurring only once. Sequenced here: PBMCs from blood, sampled 5 days after vaccination. The receptors originated from a man between 45 and 60 years old who received an inactivated influenza vaccine.

Only a few counts were recorded for this clonotype. The rearrangement uses TRBV5-1 and TRBJ2-7, with 9 positions matching TRBD2. The germline gives CDR1 SGHRS, CDR2 YFSETQ. J lost 4 bases, V lost 4 bases, and 9 bases had no gene match. The CDR3 is made up of 15 amino acids. CDR3 in DNA: TGCGCCAGCAGCATTGGACTAGCGACCAGATACGAGCAGTACTTC. Its translation: CASSIGLATRYEQYF.

This clonotype has more than one count but fewer than ten. The V call is TRBV9, the J call TRBJ2-7; D remains ambiguous. The CDR3 sequence is 14 residues long. Germline CDR1 is SGDLS and CDR2 is YYNGEE. Trimming removed 1 base from V and 10 bases from J, with 18 bases in between. CDR3 in amino acids: CASSVRSQAGDQYF. DNA for the CDR3: TGTGCCAGCAGCGTAAGGAGCCAGGCCGGAGATCAGTACTTC.

This rearrangement joins TRBV2 to TRBJ1-2; D call uncertain. The CDR3 loop spans 11 amino acids. Trimming cost V 3 bases and J 8 bases, with 7 bases left between them. Germline V gives CDR1 SNHLY, CDR2 FYNNEI. The CDR3 DNA reads as TGTGCCAGCAGTGATTCGGGCGGCTACACCTTC. Translated, it gives CASSDSGGYTF.

This chain links TRBV9 with TRBJ1-2; possibly TRBD1 for D (5 bases). The CDR3 spans 16 residues. Trimming removed 3 bases at V and 2 bases at J, with 17 bases between. The germline V gene has CDR1 SGDLS and CDR2 YYNGEE. Here the CDR3 DNA reads TGTGCCAGCAGCGCCGCAGGGAGTGGGGTAAACTATGGCTACACCTTC. Encoded protein: CASSAAGSGVNYGYTF. The variable domain in full, with the rest retrieved from reference TRBV9 and TRBJ1-2, is DSGVTQTPKHLITATGQRVTLRCSPRSGDLSVYWYQQSLDQGLQFLIQYYNGEERAKGNILERFSAQQFPDLHSELNLSSLELGDSALYFCASSAAGSGVNYGYTFGSGTRLTVV.

This clonotype was detected a few times. The chain recombines TRBV20-1 with TRBJ1-1; 7 bases align to TRBD1. Per germline, CDR1 DFQATT and CDR2 SNEGSKA (reference sequence). The CDR3 is made up of 12 amino acids. V lost 6 bases to trimming and J lost 4 bases; unmatched junction nucleotides: 5. CDR3: CSAGRGTTEAFF. The CDR3 DNA is TGCAGTGCGGGCAGGGGGACCACTGAAGCTTTCTTT.

This clonotype was seen a handful of times. The chain carries TRBV7-2 and TRBJ2-1; 8 bases are shared with TRBD1. The junction had 14 bases not matched to a gene; V was cut back by 6 bases and J by 7 bases. The CDR3 contains 16 residues. CDR1 is SGHTA and CDR2 is FQGNSA in the germline V gene. The CDR3 sequence: CASSLIWTGRRNEQFF. The CDR3 DNA reads TGTGCCAGCAGTCTGATCTGGACAGGGAGGCGGAATGAGCAGTTCTTC.

This chain uses TRBV18 with TRBJ2-5; 8 bases map to TRBD2. From germline, CDR1 is KGHSH and CDR2 LQKENI. Trimming at V came to 3 bases and at J to 4 bases, leaving 7 bases not matched to a gene. There are 15 residues in the CDR3. The CDR3 sequence is CASSPHPGGIETQYF. In nucleotides, the CDR3 is TGTGCCAGCTCACCCCATCCGGGAGGGATAGAGACCCAGTACTTC.

This clonotype occurred a few times. The DNA for the CDR3 is TGCAGTGCTGTTTCAGATGAACGCGCTAGCACAGATACGCAGTATTTT. This gives the protein CSAVSDERASTDTQYF. The rearrangement joins TRBV20-1 to TRBJ2-3; no definite D call. CDR3 length: 16 amino acids. CDR1 and CDR2 (germline): DFQATT, SNEGSKA (reference sequence). With 5 bases removed from V and 0 bases from J, the gap between germline ends came to 18 bases.

The sample holds a few counts of this clonotype. This may come from a read error, since a much larger clone is one base off. This sequence joins TRBV5-6 and TRBJ2-1, with 9 positions matching TRBD1. CDR3 size: 14 residues. The V gene end was trimmed by 2 bases and the J gene end by 7 bases; junction bases not matched to a gene: 4. Germline V gene sequence: CDR1 SGHDT, CDR2 YYEEEE. The CDR3 region is CASSLGTGINEQFF. CDR3 nucleotides: TGTGCCAGCAGCTTAGGGACAGGGATAAATGAGCAGTTCTTC.